This T cell receptor beta chain was identified in a study of CD8 T cells in ankylosing spondylitis. Study-level points and caveats: There was a TCR beta motif, made of several highly homologous variants, that appeared characteristic of ankylosing spondylitis blood.

In its sample, this clonotype was seen many times. The antigen remains unidentified. V lost 3 bases to trimming and J lost 2 bases, with 8 bases between them. The CDR3 is 14 amino acids. TCRdb redid the calling of the 5' RACE reads with MiXCR, one entry per CDR3 protein. Of about 160,000 distinct CDR3 sequences listed, 15% to 20% are singletons. J is TRBJ1-5 and V is TRBV12-3 or TRBV12-4; D is unclear. The TCR originated in a male donor with ankylosing spondylitis or in good health (not recorded which). Sequenced: blood, either unsorted or a sorted T cell fraction (not recorded which). The CDR3 reads CASSLTEGNQPQHF. The CDR3 DNA sequence: TGTGCCAGCAGTTTGACGGAAGGCAATCAGCCCCAGCATTTT.